The 31 T cell receptor beta chains reported below all come from one sample, sequenced in a study of blood T cell repertoires in COVID-19. Clones were read by immunoSEQ multiplex PCR, and TCRdb kept only the in-frame ones, dropping some. The table lists 200,000 to 250,000 clones, nearly 90% of them singletons. Sequences were obtained from PBMCs or T cells enriched from blood (not recorded which). The receptor source for this set is a man aged 30-40 years who had been exposed to COVID-19.

The V gene is TRBV4-1, the J gene TRBJ2-5; maybe TRBD1 (5 bases). Trimming cost V 4 bases and J 1 base, with 13 bases left between them. The length of the CDR3 is 15 residues. CDR1 and CDR2 (germline): MGHRA, YSYEKL. The CDR3 DNA follows: TGCGCCAGCAGCCCTGTCGGTGGGGCCCAAGAGACCCAGTACTTC. This gives the protein CASSPVGGAQETQYF.

This rearrangement joins TRBV11-2 to TRBJ1-2; weak D call: TRBD1 (5 bases). The germline CDR1 and CDR2 sequences are SGHAT and FQNNGV. The length of the CDR3 is 15 residues. V was shortened by 8 bases and J by 0 bases, with 16 bases between the two germline ends. The CDR3 region has the DNA TGTGCCAGCCGGGGGTTTCGGAGGGCTAACTATGGCTACACCTTC. Its translation is CASRGFRRANYGYTF.

The chain joins TRBV18 to TRBJ1-3; TRBD1 aligns across 10 bases. Germline V gene lookup returns CDR1 KGHSH and CDR2 LQKENI. J was trimmed by 2 bases and V by 8 bases; bases with no gene match: 6. This CDR3 is 15 amino acids long. For the CDR3, the DNA is TGTGCCAGCACGCGACAGGGGGCGCCTGGAAACACCATATATTTT. Translation gives CASTRQGAPGNTIYF. Using reference TRBV18 and TRBJ1-3 for the parts outside the CDR3, the full variable domain is NAGVMQNPRHLVRRRGQEARLRCSPMKGHSHVYWYRQLPEEGLKFMVYLQKENIIDESGMPKERFSAEFPKEGPSILRIQQVVRGDSAAYFCASTRQGAPGNTIYFGEGSWLTVV.

The rearrangement links TRBV6-5 to TRBJ2-2; D ambiguous. The CDR3 is made up of 14 amino acids. Germline CDR1 reads MNHEY; CDR2 reads SVGAGI. The germline V and J ends were trimmed by 6 bases and 2 bases, with 10 bases remaining between them. The DNA of the CDR3 is TGTGCCAGCAGGGCAGAACCTAACACCGGGGAGCTGTTTTTT. It yields the protein CASRAEPNTGELFF.

This chain joins TRBV19 and TRBJ2-1; the match to TRBD2 covers 8 bases. The CDR3 consists of 16 residues. Unmatched junction bases numbered 11, after V lost 3 bases and J lost 7 bases. Germline V gene lookup returns CDR1 LNHDA and CDR2 SQIVND (reference sequence). CDR3 bases: TGTGCCAGTAGTATCCCCGGGGGGGCCCGTGGGAATGAGCAGTTCTTC. It codes for CASSIPGGARGNEQFF.

This clone was seen once. This chain joins TRBV7-2 and TRBJ2-7; 9 nucleotides match TRBD1. With 5 bases clipped from V and 4 bases from J, the junction kept 9 bases outside the gene matches. Germline V gene data show CDR1 as SGHTA and CDR2 as FQGNSA. The CDR3 sequence is 15 residues long. The CDR3: CASSKGTGSEYEQYF. CDR3 bases: TGTGCCAGCAGCAAAGGGACAGGGTCCGAGTACGAGCAGTACTTC. Full variable domain (rest looked up from reference TRBV7-2 and TRBJ2-7): GAGVSQSPSNKVTEKGKDVELRCDPISGHTALYWYRQSLGQGLEFLIYFQGNSAPDKSGLPSDRFSAERTGGSVSTLTIQRTQQEDSAVYLCASSKGTGSEYEQYFGPGTRLTVT.

The chain recombines TRBV2 with TRBJ1-5; no definite D call. This CDR3 comprises 12 residues. V was clipped by 3 bases and J by 6 bases, with 6 bases between them. Germline lookup yields CDR1 SNHLY and CDR2 FYNNEI. CDR3 in amino acids: CASSDGSQPQHF. The CDR3 region has the DNA TGTGCCAGCAGTGATGGCAGTCAGCCCCAGCATTTT.

This clone was picked up one time. This chain connects TRBV5-1 to TRBJ2-1, with 7 positions matching TRBD2. CDR3 length equals 16 residues. Germline loops: CDR1 SGHRS, CDR2 YFSETQ. J was trimmed by 4 bases and V by 5 bases; bases with no gene match: 12. The CDR3: CASSLGGLAEYNEQFF. In nucleotides, the CDR3 is TGCGCCAGCAGTCTGGGAGGGCTAGCGGAGTACAATGAGCAGTTCTTC.

This chain joins TRBV11-2 and TRBJ2-2, with TRBD1 identical over 8 bases. V was clipped by 4 bases and J by 8 bases; unmatched bases: 3. In germline, CDR1 is SGHAT, CDR2 FQNNGV. The length of the CDR3 is 13 residues. DNA of the CDR3: TGTGCCAGCAGCTCCAGGGGGCCTGGGGAGCTGTTTTTT. It specifies CASSSRGPGELFF.

In the case of this clone: This CDR3 is also generated by other DNA sequences in the sample. V and J are TRBV5-1 and TRBJ2-7, with TRBD1 matching over 10 bases. Germline V lookup: CDR1 SGHRS, CDR2 YFSETQ. The V segment lost 0 bases and the J segment 5 bases; nucleotides outside the gene matches: 2. The CDR3 extends over 14 amino acids. DNA of the CDR3: TGCGCCAGCAGCTTGGGACAGGGGGCCGACGAGCAGTACTTC. Amino acid sequence: CASSLGQGADEQYF. The whole variable domain, filled in from reference TRBV5-1 and TRBJ2-7, reads KAGVTQTPRYLIKTRGQQVTLSCSPISGHRSVSWYQQTPGQGLQFLFEYFSETQRNKGNFPGRFSGRQFSNSRSEMNVSTLELGDSALYLCASSLGQGADEQYFGPGTRLTVT.

The CDR3 sequence: CASSERGFDYGYTF. The CDR3 DNA reads TGTGCCAGCAGTGAAAGGGGATTCGACTATGGCTACACCTTC. The chain is built from TRBV6-1 and TRBJ1-2; D is possibly TRBD1 (5 bases). CDR3 length equals 14 residues. V lost 2 bases to trimming and J lost 3 bases, with 10 bases between them. In germline, CDR1 is MNHNS, CDR2 SASEGT.

The V call is TRBV5-5, the J call TRBJ1-5; maybe TRBD1 (6 bases). Germline CDR1 is SGHKS and CDR2 is YYEKEE (reference sequence). The CDR3 runs 18 residues. V lost 4 bases and J lost 1, with 21 bases in between. Here the CDR3 DNA reads TGTGCCAGCAGCATCACAGACCCCCCAGGGGAAAGCAATCAGCCCCAGCATTTT. Encoded protein: CASSITDPPGESNQPQHF. Variable domain in full (rest from reference TRBV5-5 and TRBJ1-5): DAGVTQSPTHLIKTRGQQVTLRCSPISGHKSVSWYQQVLGQGPQFIFQYYEKEERGRGNFPDRFSARQFPNYSSELNVNALLLGDSALYLCASSITDPPGESNQPQHFGDGTRLSIL.

This chain joins TRBV6-5 and TRBJ2-1; 13 nucleotides align to TRBD2. This CDR3 region has 15 residues. Germline V gene sequence: CDR1 MNHEY, CDR2 SVGAGI. Losses at the gene ends were 5 bases for V and 5 bases for J; bases not matched to a gene: 3. The CDR3 spells CASSPGLAGDNEQFF. CDR3 coding DNA: TGTGCCAGCAGTCCCGGACTAGCGGGGGACAATGAGCAGTTCTTC.

The genes are TRBV2 and TRBJ2-3; possibly TRBD2 for D (5 bases). Per the germline V gene, CDR1 is SNHLY and CDR2 is FYNNEI. V lost 6 bases, J lost 8 bases, and 12 bases lay in between. This CDR3 has 12 amino acids. CDR3 sequence reads: CASSEDEGTQYF. DNA for the CDR3: TGTGCCAGCAGCGAGGACGAGGGTACGCAGTATTTT. The full variable domain, with the rest looked up from reference TRBV2 and TRBJ2-3, is EPEVTQTPSHQVTQMGQEVILRCVPISNHLYFYWYRQILGQKVEFLVSFYNNEISEKSEIFDDQFSVERPDGSNFTLKIRSTKLEDSAMYFCASSEDEGTQYFGPGTRLTVL.

The J gene is TRBJ1-6, the V gene TRBV7-9; D is uncertain. The CDR3 is made up of 16 amino acids. The ends were cut back, 0 bases at V and 9 bases at J, with 15 bases in the middle. Germline assignment: CDR1 SEHNR and CDR2 FQNEAQ (reference sequence). The chain's CDR3 is CASSLALGQEGSPLHF. DNA of the CDR3: TGTGCCAGCAGCTTAGCTTTAGGTCAGGAAGGTTCACCCCTCCACTTT.

The V gene is TRBV11-2, the J gene TRBJ2-3; 7 bases map to TRBD2. The CDR3 runs to 16 residues. The V gene end was trimmed by 5 bases and the J gene end by 2 bases; junction bases not matched to a gene: 10. The germline V gene has CDR1 SGHAT and CDR2 FQNNGV. CDR3 in amino acids: CASSPPGLGDTDTQYF. CDR3 coding DNA: TGTGCCAGCAGCCCACCTGGACTAGGGGACACAGATACGCAGTATTTT.

The rearrangement joins TRBV4-1 to TRBJ2-7; 12 nucleotides agree with TRBD2. There are 14 residues in the CDR3. The J segment lost 6 bases and the V segment lost 1 base, leaving 1 base of the junction unmatched. Germline CDR1 reads MGHRA; CDR2 reads YSYEKL. CDR3 nucleotides: TGCGCCAGCAGCCAAGGACTAGCGGGGGTCGAGCAGTACTTC. It specifies CASSQGLAGVEQYF.

The J gene is TRBJ1-1, the V gene TRBV5-6, with a possible D match to TRBD1 (6 bases). Germline lookup yields CDR1 SGHDT and CDR2 YYEEEE. CDR3 length: 16 amino acids. The germline V and J ends were trimmed by 1 base and 4 bases, with 17 bases remaining between them. Here the CDR3 DNA reads TGTGCCAGCAGCTTGCCCCTTGGCAGGGGAGTCACTGAAGCTTTCTTT. Translated: CASSLPLGRGVTEAFF.

The chain joins TRBV12-3 or TRBV12-4 to TRBJ2-3, with D maybe TRBD1 (5 bases). V lost 3 bases and J 13 bases, leaving 14 bases between the germline ends. The CDR3 has 12 amino acids. The CDR3: CASSFQGRVKYF. In DNA form, the CDR3 reads TGTGCCAGCAGTTTCCAGGGCCGGGTCAAGTATTTT.

The chain carries TRBV7-9 and TRBJ2-5; D ambiguous. Trimming took off 0 bases at V and 6 bases at J, with 11 bases between the two ends. This CDR3 spans 14 amino acids. Germline V CDR1 and CDR2: SEHNR, FQNEAQ (reference sequence). The chain's CDR3 is CASSLALGFQTQYF. CDR3 bases: TGTGCCAGCAGCTTAGCTCTAGGTTTTCAGACCCAGTACTTC.

The rearrangement uses TRBV11-2 and TRBJ1-1; TRBD1 matches at 7 bases. The CDR3 extends over 16 amino acids. Germline V lookup: CDR1 SGHAT, CDR2 FQNNGV. Trimming took 5 bases from V and 2 from J; bases not matched to a gene: 11. CDR3 coding DNA: TGTGCCAGCAGCCAAGGATGGACAGGAGCCAACACTGAAGCTTTCTTT. This codes for CASSQGWTGANTEAFF. Full variable domain (remainder filled in from reference TRBV11-2 and TRBJ1-1): EAGVAQSPRYKIIEKRQSVAFWCNPISGHATLYWYQQILGQGPKLLIQFQNNGVVDDSQLPKDRFSAERLKGVDSTLKIQPAKLEDSAVYLCASSQGWTGANTEAFFGQGTRLTVV.

The V and J genes are TRBV11-2 and TRBJ2-4; 10 nucleotides align to TRBD2. The V and J ends lost 5 bases and 5 bases, in that order; junction bases with no gene match: 6. The CDR3 runs to 15 residues. Germline V CDR1 and CDR2: SGHAT, FQNNGV. In DNA, the CDR3 is TGTGCCAGCAGCATTAGCGGGGGGCTACAAAACATTCAGTACTTC. As protein: CASSISGGLQNIQYF.

DNA for the CDR3: TGTGCCAGCAGCTCTAACGGGGGTTCCGCCACCGGGGAGCTGTTTTTT. It codes for CASSSNGGSATGELFF. V is TRBV7-3 and J is TRBJ2-2, with a possible D match to TRBD2 (6 bases). V lost 4 bases and J 4 bases, leaving 16 bases between the germline ends. Germline V gene lookup returns CDR1 SGHTA and CDR2 FQGTGA. This CDR3 spans 16 amino acids.

The chain couples TRBV3-1 (or the pseudogene TRBV3-2) to TRBJ2-1; D uncertain. The CDR3 consists of 11 residues. From germline, CDR1 is LGHDT and CDR2 YNNKEL (reference sequence). The V end lost 1 base, the J end lost 9 bases, and 4 bases lay between the germline ends. DNA of the CDR3: TGTGCCAGCAGCCAAGTGGCTGAGCAGTTCTTC. It translates to CASSQVAEQFF.

This chain connects TRBV29-1 to TRBJ2-5; TRBD1 matches at 8 bases. Germline V gene data show CDR1 as SQVTM and CDR2 as ANQGSEA. This CDR3 spans 14 amino acids. Trimming at V came to 5 bases and at J to 2 bases, leaving 7 bases not matched to a gene. CDR3 nucleotides: TGCAGCGTTCCTAGGAACAGGGGGCAAGAGACCCAGTACTTC. Encoded protein: CSVPRNRGQETQYF.

The V and J genes are TRBV5-4 and TRBJ2-7; 8 bases map to TRBD2. The J segment lost 0 bases and the V segment lost 4 bases, leaving 6 bases of the junction unmatched. This CDR3 has 15 residues. Germline CDR1 reads SGHNT; CDR2 reads YYREEE (reference sequence). CDR3 in DNA: TGTGCCAGCAGCGTTCCCGGGACTAGCTCCTACGAGCAGTACTTC. Translating gives CASSVPGTSSYEQYF.

V usage is TRBV6-2 or TRBV6-3 and J usage is TRBJ2-5, with D hard to call. Germline-derived CDR1 and CDR2 are MNHEY and SVGEGT. The CDR3 runs to 13 residues. The V end was cut by 2 bases, the J end by 5 bases, with 9 bases between. The CDR3 DNA sequence: TGTGCCAGCAGTTACCTTCTTATGGAGACCCAGTACTTC. It encodes CASSYLLMETQYF.

J is TRBJ2-3 and V is TRBV3-1 (or the pseudogene TRBV3-2), with D tentatively TRBD2 (5 bases). V lost 4 bases and J lost 6, with 8 bases in between. CDR3 size: 12 residues. Germline loops: CDR1 LGHDT, CDR2 YNNKEL (reference sequence). In DNA form, the CDR3 reads TGTGCCAGCAGCCCTCCGGGGGATACGCAGTATTTT. This sequence encodes CASSPPGDTQYF.

The J gene is TRBJ1-1, the V gene TRBV5-6; 7 bases match TRBD1. V gave up 4 bases and J gave up 5 bases; unmatched junction bases: 5. This CDR3 is built from 13 residues. The germline V gene encodes CDR1 SGHDT and CDR2 YYEEEE. The CDR3 loop reads CASSIPQGTEAFF. CDR3 coding DNA: TGTGCCAGCAGCATACCACAGGGGACTGAAGCTTTCTTT.

V usage is TRBV11-3 and J usage is TRBJ2-1, with a weak D call TRBD2 (6 bases). CDR1 is SGHNT and CDR2 is YENEEA in the germline V gene. Between the trimmed V and J ends, which lost 8 bases and 5 bases, there was a span of 13 bases. The CDR3 has 13 residues. In DNA, the CDR3 is TGTGCCAGCGCCTTGGGGGGTGACAATGAGCAGTTCTTC. Translated: CASALGGDNEQFF.

The chain recombines TRBV29-1 with TRBJ1-5, with TRBD1 matching 9 bases. The ends lost 7 bases at V and 0 bases at J; junction bases unmatched: 4. The germline CDR1 and CDR2 sequences are SQVTM and ANQGSEA. The CDR3 consists of 14 residues. CDR3 residues: CSARTGDSNQPQHF. In nucleotides, the CDR3 is TGCAGCGCCAGGACAGGGGATAGCAATCAGCCCCAGCATTTT.